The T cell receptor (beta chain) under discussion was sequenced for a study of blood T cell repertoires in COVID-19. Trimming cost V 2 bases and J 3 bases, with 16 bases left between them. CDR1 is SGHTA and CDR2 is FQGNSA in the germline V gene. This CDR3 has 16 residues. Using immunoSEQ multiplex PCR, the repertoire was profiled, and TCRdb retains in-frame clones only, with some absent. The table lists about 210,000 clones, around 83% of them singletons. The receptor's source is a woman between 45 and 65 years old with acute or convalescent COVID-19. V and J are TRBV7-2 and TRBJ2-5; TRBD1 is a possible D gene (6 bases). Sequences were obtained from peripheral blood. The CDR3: CASSLSSGASKETQYF. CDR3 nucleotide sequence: TGTGCCAGCAGCTTATCCTCAGGGGCTAGTAAAGAGACCCAGTACTTC.